This T cell receptor beta chain was captured in a study of blood T cell repertoires in COVID-19. Across the whole study: The origin of the acute and convalescent COVID-19 samples was the United States, Italy and Spain. Sample material is recorded as cDNA or gDNA derived from T cells, B-cell-depleted T cells, or PBMCs.

This clone was picked up one time. In the study's own analysis: Reference gene primer amplification in the assay estimated nucleated cell counts. The table came from immunoSEQ multiplex PCR; TCRdb's copy has only in-frame clones and leaves some out. V and J calls and clone size are copied from that table; D and trimming were computed from the DNA. Among about 82,000 clones listed, 78% were seen once. It was during active infection that Seattle patients were enrolled and then longitudinally followed. The CDR3 runs to 14 residues. CDR1 and CDR2 (germline): MNHEY, SMNVEV (reference sequence). V shed 7 bases and J shed 0 bases, with 10 bases lying between them.

This TCR was sampled from a man in his sixties with COVID-19, enrolled during active disease. This chain links TRBV27 with TRBJ2-1, with D possibly being TRBD2 (5 bases). Sequenced: peripheral blood. The CDR3 sequence: CASKRGSSYNEQFF. The CDR3 DNA follows: TGTGCCAGCAAGAGAGGGAGCTCCTACAATGAGCAGTTCTTC.